This T cell receptor (beta chain) comes out of a study of cytomegalovirus exposure and HLA in healthy donors. Study overall: Across 350 to 400 genotyped donors, 81% landed in the Caucasian-associated ancestry cluster.

Amplification used 60 Vbeta primers and 13 Jbeta primers. Data came from immunoSEQ multiplex PCR; TCRdb stores just in-frame clones and leaves some out. The sample records over 110,000 clones, about three quarters being singletons. Study-level points and caveats: Across HLA loci, a later analysis found differing TCR association rates, with DRB1 most and HLA-C fewest. According to an earlier analysis, most TCR beta V segments yielded productive rearrangements about 87% or about 30% of the time.

About this clone itself: No antigen is known for it.

This CDR3 comprises 16 residues. The trim removed 5 bases at V and 2 bases at J, leaving 12 bases unmatched. Germline lookup yields CDR1 SGHVS and CDR2 FNYEAQ. This chain joins TRBV7-6 and TRBJ2-7; the match to TRBD1 covers 7 bases. Sequenced material: PBMCs. This receptor was obtained from a male donor in good health and CMV-seropositive. CDR3 DNA: TGTGCCAGCAGCCGAGGGACAGTCATTAACCCCTACGAGCAGTACTTC. Residues: CASSRGTVINPYEQYF.